Listed here are 22 T cell receptor beta chains from one sample, sequenced in a study of CD4 T cells in relation to SARS-CoV-2 and coronaviruses. For these TCRs, the target antigens are not known. Produced via immunoSEQ multiplex PCR; TCRdb's table is partial and in-frame only. This sample carries about 20,000 clones, around 80% of them seen once, and the ten largest clones take about a fifth. The unexposed donors gave CD4+ T cells in about 2011-2018, prior to COVID-19. After ten to eleven days of culture, CD4+ T cells were isolated. Sequencing was performed on CD4+ T cells from PBMCs, cultured in vitro. The receptors originated from a human donor in good health.

V usage is TRBV27 and J usage is TRBJ2-7, with TRBD1 matching over 8 bases. V dropped 7 bases and J dropped 2; count of bases not matched to a gene: 4. Per the germline V gene, CDR1 is MNHEY and CDR2 is SMNVEV (reference sequence). There are 13 residues in the CDR3. CDR3 sequence (DNA): TGTGCCAGCACACAGGGGGTCACCTACGAGCAGTACTTC. Its protein is CASTQGVTYEQYF.

V usage is TRBV27 and J usage is TRBJ1-2; a weak D match, TRBD1 (5 bases). V lost 2 bases and J 2 bases, leaving 9 bases between the germline ends. The CDR3 is 14 amino acids. Germline assignment: CDR1 MNHEY and CDR2 SMNVEV (reference sequence). The CDR3 spells CASSLQGANYGYTF. For the CDR3, the DNA is TGTGCCAGCAGTTTACAGGGCGCGAACTATGGCTACACCTTC.

The rearrangement joins TRBV3-1 (or the pseudogene TRBV3-2) to TRBJ1-1; D unresolved. This CDR3 has 14 residues. Trimming left V 0 bases short and J 6 bases short, with 11 bases between. Germline V gives CDR1 LGHDT, CDR2 YNNKEL (reference sequence). CDR3 in amino acids: CASSQEGSGPEAFF. CDR3 nucleotides: TGTGCCAGCAGCCAAGAGGGATCGGGCCCTGAAGCTTTCTTT.

The V call is TRBV10-3, the J call TRBJ2-7, with D possibly matching TRBD2 (6 bases). Germline V gene lookup returns CDR1 ENHRY and CDR2 SYGVKD. The CDR3 totals 14 residues. V lost 4 bases, J lost 1 base, and 11 bases lay in between. Here the CDR3 reads CAISGRRESYEQYF. The CDR3 region has the DNA TGTGCCATCAGTGGAAGGAGGGAGTCCTACGAGCAGTACTTC.

This clone has more than one count but fewer than ten. The chain uses TRBV3-1 (or the pseudogene TRBV3-2) and TRBJ1-2; no reliable D call. Looked up from germline, CDR1 is LGHDT and CDR2 is YNNKEL (reference sequence). Between the trimmed V and J ends, which lost 1 base and 8 bases, there was a span of 8 bases. The CDR3 totals 12 residues. The CDR3 coding sequence is TGTGCCAGCAGCCAAGCCGTTGGAGGCTACACCTTC. Translating gives CASSQAVGGYTF.

This clone was detected only a few times. The chain recombines TRBV5-4 with TRBJ2-2, with D perhaps TRBD1 (6 bases). This CDR3 spans 15 amino acids. Germline lookup yields CDR1 SGHNT and CDR2 YYREEE (reference sequence). Trimming pared 10 bases from V and 1 base from J, leaving 17 bases between. CDR3 protein: CAVRTGTQNTGELFF. Here the CDR3 DNA reads TGTGCCGTGCGAACCGGGACACAGAACACCGGGGAGCTGTTTTTT.

The chain has TRBV5-4 and TRBJ2-6; a weak D match, TRBD2 (5 bases). Germline CDR1 is SGHNT and CDR2 is YYREEE (reference sequence). The V end was cut by 3 bases, the J end by 0 bases, with 10 bases between. The length of the CDR3 is 16 residues. CDR3 sequence: CASSYGLSSGANVLTF. The CDR3 DNA reads TGTGCCAGCAGCTACGGACTGTCCTCTGGGGCCAACGTCCTGACTTTC. The full variable domain, its missing parts supplied by reference TRBV5-4 and TRBJ2-6, is ETGVTQSPTHLIKTRGQQVTLRCSSQSGHNTVSWYQQALGQGPQFIFQYYREEENGRGNFPPRFSGLQFPNYSSELNVNALELDDSALYLCASSYGLSSGANVLTFGAGSRLTVL.

The rearrangement links TRBV6-4 to TRBJ1-5; D is ambiguous. The CDR3 is made up of 17 amino acids. Trimming shortened V by 8 bases and J by 4 bases, and 24 bases separated the two germline ends. The germline CDR1 and CDR2 sequences are MRHNA and SNTAGT. The CDR3 is CASGVPRVEGPNQPQHF. The DNA of the CDR3 is TGTGCCAGCGGAGTCCCACGGGTCGAGGGTCCTAATCAGCCCCAGCATTTT.

This clone was counted only a few times. The CDR3 is CASSLISVYNEQFF. CDR3 nucleotides: TGTGCCAGCAGCTTGATATCAGTTTACAATGAGCAGTTCTTC. The chain joins TRBV5-4 to TRBJ2-1; D is unresolved. Trimming pared 1 base from V and 4 bases from J, leaving 9 bases between. The V gene's germline CDR1 is SGHNT and CDR2 YYREEE (reference sequence). The CDR3 is made up of 14 amino acids.

This chain joins TRBV11-2 and TRBJ2-1, with 11 bases aligning to TRBD2. The junction had 16 bases not matched to a gene; V was cut back by 5 bases and J by 7 bases. The length of the CDR3 is 18 residues. Germline-derived CDR1 and CDR2 are SGHAT and FQNNGV. The DNA for the CDR3 is TGTGCCAGCAGCAAAAAGGGTTTGGGACTAGCGGCTGGAAATGAGCAGTTCTTC. This encodes CASSKKGLGLAAGNEQFF.

The genes are TRBV5-6 and TRBJ2-2; D call uncertain. This CDR3 region has 17 residues. V lost 3 bases and J lost 4, with 19 bases in between. Germline loops: CDR1 SGHDT, CDR2 YYEEEE. The CDR3, as DNA: TGTGCCAGCAGCTCCGTTAATGAACATCGACCCACCGGGGAGCTGTTTTTT. This encodes CASSSVNEHRPTGELFF. Drawing the rest from reference TRBV5-6 and TRBJ2-2, the complete variable domain is DAGVTQSPTHLIKTRGQQVTLRCSPKSGHDTVSWYQQALGQGPQFIFQYYEEEERQRGNFPDRFSGHQFPNYSSELNVNALLLGDSALYLCASSSVNEHRPTGELFFGEGSRLTVL.

This chain connects TRBV20-1 to TRBJ2-1; D is ambiguous. The V gene lost 3 bases and the J gene lost 4 bases, with 19 bases spanning the gap. Germline V gives CDR1 DFQATT, CDR2 SNEGSKA (reference sequence). This CDR3 contains 16 residues. CDR3: CSASVLDGALYNEQFF. DNA for the CDR3: TGCAGTGCTAGTGTCCTCGATGGAGCCTTATACAATGAGCAGTTCTTC.

The chain employs TRBV5-1 and TRBJ2-7, with 11 bases that match TRBD2. The CDR3 consists of 14 residues. Per the germline V gene, CDR1 is SGHRS and CDR2 is YFSETQ. The junction had 2 bases not matched to a gene; V was cut back by 3 bases and J by 3 bases. Here the CDR3 DNA reads TGCGCCAGCAGCTGGACTAGCGGGCACTACGAGCAGTACTTC. Protein: CASSWTSGHYEQYF.

The chain recombines TRBV18 with TRBJ2-1, with TRBD2 matching over 9 bases. J lost 6 bases, V lost 3 bases, and 3 bases had no gene match. Germline CDR1 and CDR2: KGHSH and LQKENI. The length of the CDR3 is 14 residues. CDR3 protein: CASSPSGRINEQFF. DNA of the CDR3: TGTGCCAGCTCACCTAGCGGGAGAATCAATGAGCAGTTCTTC.

J is TRBJ1-1 and V is TRBV12-3 or TRBV12-4; D remains ambiguous. V gave up 5 bases and J gave up 4 bases, with 5 bases separating them. The CDR3 spans 11 residues. The DNA for the CDR3 is TGTGCCAGCAGTGCCAGCACTGAAGCTTTCTTT. Its translation: CASSASTEAFF.

This chain uses TRBV19 with TRBJ1-3; no clear D gene. V was shortened by 3 bases and J by 2 bases, with 26 bases between the two germline ends. The CDR3 length is 20 residues. In germline, CDR1 is LNHDA, CDR2 SQIVND (reference sequence). The CDR3 DNA reads as TGTGCCAGTAGTATCAGCCATCAAACTCCAGGCAGAGTAACTGGAAACACCATATATTTT. It translates to CASSISHQTPGRVTGNTIYF.

The chain joins TRBV5-8 to TRBJ1-2, with 7 bases matching TRBD1. The CDR3 loop spans 14 amino acids. Trimming at V came to 4 bases and at J to 6 bases, leaving 9 bases not matched to a gene. Germline CDR1 and CDR2: SGHTS and YDEGEE. The CDR3 nucleotides read TGTGCCAGCAGCGATCGACAGGGTATACATGGCTACACCTTC. As protein: CASSDRQGIHGYTF.

This clone was found a few times. The chain carries TRBV6-5 and TRBJ2-7, with TRBD1 identical over 10 bases. This CDR3 region has 15 residues. The V segment lost 5 bases and the J segment 6 bases; nucleotides outside the gene matches: 10. CDR1 and CDR2 from the germline V gene are MNHEY and SVGAGI. This CDR3 reads CASSKKPGQGSEQYF. In nucleotides, the CDR3 is TGTGCCAGCAGTAAAAAACCGGGACAGGGGTCCGAGCAGTACTTC.

This chain links TRBV10-3 with TRBJ1-4, with 7 nucleotides matching TRBD1. Germline assignment: CDR1 ENHRY and CDR2 SYGVKD. The CDR3 covers 14 residues. V shed 8 bases and J 5 bases; nucleotides not matched to a gene: 8. The CDR3 region is CAIGRTGSNEKLFF. The CDR3 DNA reads as TGTGCCATCGGAAGGACAGGCTCCAATGAAAAACTGTTTTTT.

This chain joins TRBV5-1 and TRBJ1-5, with unresolved D. From germline, CDR1 is SGHRS and CDR2 YFSETQ. Trimming cost V 1 base and J 3 bases, with 8 bases left between them. CDR3 length: 14 amino acids. CDR3 sequence: CASSLTPDNQPQHF. The CDR3 DNA follows: TGCGCCAGCAGCTTGACGCCAGACAATCAGCCCCAGCATTTT.

The rearrangement joins TRBV30 to TRBJ1-1; D is perhaps TRBD1 (6 bases). The CDR3 has 12 residues. Trimming stripped 5 bases from V and 10 bases from J, with 17 bases between. Germline CDR1 reads GTSNPN; CDR2 reads SVGIG (reference sequence). This CDR3 reads CAWENQGSPAFF. In DNA, the CDR3 is TGTGCCTGGGAGAACCAGGGGTCCCCAGCTTTCTTT.

This sequence joins TRBV18 and TRBJ2-7; a possible D gene is TRBD2 (5 bases). The length of the CDR3 is 13 residues. Germline V gene lookup returns CDR1 KGHSH and CDR2 LQKENI. Trimming cost V 4 bases and J 3 bases, with 10 bases left between them. CDR3 protein: CASSRGPGYEQYF. In DNA form, the CDR3 reads TGTGCCAGCTCACGCGGGCCAGGCTACGAGCAGTACTTC. Full variable domain (remainder filled in from reference TRBV18 and TRBJ2-7): NAGVMQNPRHLVRRRGQEARLRCSPMKGHSHVYWYRQLPEEGLKFMVYLQKENIIDESGMPKERFSAEFPKEGPSILRIQQVVRGDSAAYFCASSRGPGYEQYFGPGTRLTVT.